This T cell receptor (beta chain) emerged from a study of blood T cell repertoires in COVID-19 (dated by TCRdb to 2020 to 2022). Describing the broader study: Samples covering the acute and convalescent phases of COVID-19 were provided by collaborators in the United States, Italy and Spain. The repertoires were made available in a free public database intended to serve as a resource for research on the immune response to SARS-CoV-2. Where HLA class I and class II types were available, the types were taken from metadata supplied by the sample provider, not from assay-based typing. Samples came from the ongoing ImmuneRACE study (first 160 participants) plus 1,254 subjects from 6 global collaborators. The material from the prospective study consisted of cDNA or gDNA derived from T cells, B-cell-depleted T cells, or PBMCs. Deeply sampled blood TCRbeta repertoires from subjects exposed to, actively infected with, or recovered from COVID-19 were included in the dataset. Sample metadata almost always included a de-identified subject ID, COVID-19 status, age in years and sex. The paper's findings and limits, for the study overall: How much clinical and demographic metadata was included differed by source and by participant, and the metadata was provided uncurated.

The cysteine opens and the phenylalanine closes a CDR3 of 15 amino acids. The entry retains the CDR3 DNA only, 45 bases that are in frame from base 1. Trimming accounts for 7 bases at V and 3 bases at J, while the number of junction bases matched to no gene is 11. The germline V gene (reference sequence) sets CDR1 to MNHEY and CDR2 to SMNVEV. The immunoSEQ Assay, a bias-controlled multiplex PCR, was used to amplify TCRbeta CDR3 regions from genomic DNA. The authors' analysis ran thus. Within the assay, amplification of reference gene primers was used to estimate how many nucleated cells each sample contained. To quantify the absolute abundance of each unique TCRbeta CDR3 rearrangement, sequence reads were collapsed and filtered. For each sample, productive Simpson clonality was calculated as the square root of Simpson's diversity index across productive rearrangements. As stored in TCRdb, this immuneACCESS dataset retains in-frame rearrangements with V and J assigned. A fraction of the clones does not appear; measured against another copy, unresolved V genes explain less than half of the discrepancy, and the remainder lacks a known reason. The V and J calls and clone size come from that table; D and trimming were worked out from the DNA. The sample contains fewer than 200,000 clones, 81% of them found a single time. 10% to 15% of the sample is taken by the ten largest.

One collaborating source in Seattle enrolled patients during active infection and followed them longitudinally through the course of disease. The collaborating institutions used their own protocols to collect whole blood in K2EDTA tubes. For TCRbeta analysis, collaborators shipped samples in one of three forms: frozen whole blood, isolated PBMCs, or DNA extracted from either of those sample types. As for this clone: Its antigen remains undetermined. Per-base qualities were not stored, and no clone one base away is much larger.

The V and J genes are TRBV27 and TRBJ2-7; a stretch of 8 junction bases matches TRBD1. The sequence was collected from a woman older than 75 with COVID-19, enrolled during active disease. Sequences were obtained from peripheral blood. The CDR3 sequence is CASTPVGTGVYEQYF. The bases read TGTGCCAGCACCCCGGTTGGGACAGGAGTCTACGAGCAGTACTTC.